Below are 23 T cell receptor beta chains sequenced from a single sample in a study of blood T cell repertoires in COVID-19. The assay was immunoSEQ multiplex PCR, and TCRdb's table has in-frame clones only and misses some. The sample shows 50,000 or so clones, about 90% of them seen only once. Sequenced material: peripheral blood. The origin of the receptors is a man between 65 and 80 years old with active COVID-19.

The CDR3 DNA follows: TGTGCCAGCAGCTTGGTTACAGGGGGTGCCTACAATGAGCAGTTCTTC. This sequence encodes CASSLVTGGAYNEQFF. The chain has TRBV5-6 and TRBJ2-1; TRBD1 agrees at 8 bases. The CDR3 loop spans 16 amino acids. V lost 0 bases and J lost 2; bases outside the gene matches: 4. Germline values: CDR1 SGHDT, CDR2 YYEEEE. Looking up the rest from reference TRBV5-6 and TRBJ2-1 gives the full variable domain: DAGVTQSPTHLIKTRGQQVTLRCSPKSGHDTVSWYQQALGQGPQFIFQYYEEEERQRGNFPDRFSGHQFPNYSSELNVNALLLGDSALYLCASSLVTGGAYNEQFFGPGTRLTVL.

Regarding this clone: A read error may account for a junction end that differs from germline. The chain combines TRBV4-2 with TRBJ2-7, with 12 bases matching TRBD2. The CDR3 totals 16 residues. Germline-derived CDR1 and CDR2 are LGHNA and YNFKEQ. The CDR3 here is CASSQGQTSGGKERYF. Written as DNA, the CDR3 is TGTGCCAGCAGCCAAGGTCAGACTAGCGGGGGTAAAGAGCGGTACTTC.

The rearrangement joins TRBV5-1 to TRBJ2-5, with 13 bases fitting TRBD2. Germline CDR1 is SGHRS and CDR2 is YFSETQ. With V trimmed by 3 bases and J by 2 bases, 7 bases remained unmatched. The CDR3 loop spans 17 amino acids. The CDR3 DNA sequence: TGCGCCAGCAGCTATGGACTAGCGGGGGACGTGCAAGAGACCCAGTACTTC. Translated, it gives CASSYGLAGDVQETQYF.

The chain combines TRBV19 with TRBJ1-1; the match to TRBD1 covers 7 bases. Trimming removed 6 bases from V and 1 base from J; junction bases left unmatched: 5. The germline V gene encodes CDR1 LNHDA and CDR2 SQIVND (reference sequence). The CDR3 consists of 14 residues. In DNA, the CDR3 is TGTGCCAGTAGGGCCGGGACAGCGAACACTGAAGCTTTCTTT. This encodes CASRAGTANTEAFF.

The V gene is TRBV5-1, the J gene TRBJ2-3; 7 nucleotides match TRBD1. The CDR3 totals 15 residues. Germline V gives CDR1 SGHRS, CDR2 YFSETQ. The ends lost 4 bases at V and 2 bases at J; junction bases unmatched: 7. CDR3 bases: TGCGCCAGCAGCGCGAGCGGACAGGACACAGATACGCAGTATTTT. Encoded protein: CASSASGQDTDTQYF.

This chain connects TRBV4-1 to TRBJ1-6, with a possible D match to TRBD1 (6 bases). The CDR3 has 17 residues. Germline CDR1 reads MGHRA; CDR2 reads YSYEKL. Trimming left V 2 bases short and J 0 bases short, with 11 bases between. CDR3 in amino acids: CASSQNTGSSYNSPLHF. DNA of the CDR3: TGCGCCAGCAGCCAAAACACAGGGAGCTCCTATAATTCACCCCTCCACTTT.

The sample holds one count of this clone. Other DNA sequences in the same sample also yield this CDR3. The genes are TRBV5-5 and TRBJ2-2, with 8 bases lining up with TRBD2. Germline V gives CDR1 SGHKS, CDR2 YYEKEE (reference sequence). This CDR3 comprises 16 residues. The ends lost 0 bases at V and 6 bases at J; junction bases unmatched: 7. Here the CDR3 reads CASSLVGRGGPGELFF. The CDR3, as DNA: TGTGCCAGCAGCTTGGTGGGTCGGGGGGGCCCCGGGGAGCTGTTTTTT.

V usage is TRBV5-1 and J usage is TRBJ2-7; D not resolved. The CDR3 spans 13 residues. Per the germline V gene, CDR1 is SGHRS and CDR2 is YFSETQ. V was pared by 4 bases and J by 3 bases, with 11 bases between. CDR3 residues: CASSESHDYEQYF. CDR3 nucleotides: TGCGCCAGCAGCGAGAGTCATGACTACGAGCAGTACTTC.

The chain links TRBV4-1 to TRBJ2-1; TRBD2 agrees at 9 bases. V shed 0 bases, J shed 1 base, and the junction held 16 bases outside the gene matches. The CDR3 is made up of 21 amino acids. Per germline, CDR1 MGHRA and CDR2 YSYEKL. CDR3 sequence reads: CASSQEGSLGRLADSYNEQFF. CDR3 DNA: TGCGCCAGCAGCCAAGAGGGTTCCCTCGGAAGACTAGCGGATTCCTACAATGAGCAGTTCTTC.

The CDR3 DNA reads as TGCGCCAGCAGCTTGGAGGGCAGGGGCAACGAGCAGTACTTC. It codes for CASSLEGRGNEQYF. V is TRBV5-1 and J is TRBJ2-7, with a weak D call TRBD1 (6 bases). Trimming left V 0 bases short and J 5 bases short, with 12 bases between. The CDR3 loop spans 14 amino acids. Germline V CDR1 and CDR2: SGHRS, YFSETQ.

With regard to this clone: The same CDR3 can be traced to other DNA sequences in this sample. This chain joins TRBV19 and TRBJ1-1; 7 bases line up with TRBD1. After removal of 7 bases from V and 5 bases from J, the junction contained 13 bases not matched to a gene. The germline gives CDR1 LNHDA, CDR2 SQIVND (reference sequence). This CDR3 is 15 amino acids long. This CDR3 is CASTPARDRVTEAFF. Here the CDR3 DNA reads TGTGCCAGTACTCCCGCCCGAGACAGGGTTACTGAAGCTTTCTTT.

The rearrangement links TRBV7-9 to TRBJ1-1; TRBD1 matches 9 bases. The length of the CDR3 is 12 residues. Trimming took 4 bases from V and 8 from J; bases not matched to a gene: 2. CDR1 is SEHNR and CDR2 is FQNEAQ in the germline V gene (reference sequence). CDR3 nucleotide sequence: TGTGCCAGCAGCTCCGGACAGGGGGAAGCTTTCTTT. Its translation: CASSSGQGEAFF.

The rearrangement links TRBV6-5 to TRBJ2-3; no clear D. The germline gives CDR1 MNHEY, CDR2 SVGAGI. CDR3 length: 13 amino acids. The V end lost 0 bases, the J end lost 5 bases, and 6 bases lay between the germline ends. The CDR3 bases are TGTGCCAGCAGTTACTCCCGCAGAGATACGCAGTATTTT. This codes for CASSYSRRDTQYF.

V and J are TRBV5-4 and TRBJ2-7; 11 nucleotides agree with TRBD1. Trimming at V came to 4 bases and at J to 5 bases, leaving 11 bases not matched to a gene. This CDR3 is built from 16 residues. CDR1 is SGHNT and CDR2 is YYREEE in the germline V gene (reference sequence). CDR3 nucleotide sequence: TGTGCCAGCAGCGCAGGGACAGGGGGTATCTTTGACGAGCAGTACTTC. Translated, it gives CASSAGTGGIFDEQYF.

The genes are TRBV10-2 and TRBJ2-3; 9 positions agree with TRBD2. CDR1 and CDR2 (germline): WSHSY, SAAADI. The V gene end was trimmed by 5 bases and the J gene end by 3 bases; junction bases not matched to a gene: 3. The CDR3 length is 14 residues. The CDR3 loop reads CASSSGGRTDTQYF. For the CDR3, the DNA is TGCGCCAGCAGTAGCGGGGGGAGGACAGATACGCAGTATTTT.

Only a few counts were recorded for this clone. The chain joins TRBV15 to TRBJ1-5; D remains ambiguous. Germline V lookup: CDR1 LNHNV, CDR2 YYDKDF (reference sequence). This CDR3 region has 14 residues. Between the trimmed V and J ends, which lost 4 bases and 7 bases, there was a span of 14 bases. The CDR3 here is CATSISLEGQPQHF. CDR3 in DNA: TGTGCCACCAGCATCTCTTTAGAGGGCCAGCCCCAGCATTTT.

V gene TRBV24-1 combines with J gene TRBJ2-7; 12 bases are a match to TRBD1. Trimming at V came to 9 bases and at J to 7 bases, leaving 9 bases not matched to a gene. The CDR3 runs to 14 residues. CDR1 is KGHDR, CDR2 SFDVKD, per germline. The CDR3 nucleotides read TGTGCCACCGGAACGGGACAGGGGGCGGAAGAGCAGTACTTC. This gives the protein CATGTGQGAEEQYF.

The chain recombines TRBV6-5 with TRBJ1-2; 8 bases line up with TRBD1. Germline V gene sequence: CDR1 MNHEY, CDR2 SVGAGI. The CDR3 runs 15 residues. Trimming took 6 bases from V and 2 from J; bases not matched to a gene: 8. CDR3 in amino acids: CASRNGQGKNYGYTF. The DNA for the CDR3 is TGTGCCAGCAGAAACGGACAGGGTAAAAACTATGGCTACACCTTC.

The V gene is TRBV5-1, the J gene TRBJ2-5, with a weak D call TRBD2 (7 bases). CDR1 and CDR2 from the germline V gene are SGHRS and YFSETQ. V was trimmed by 6 bases and J by 5 bases, leaving 17 bases between them. CDR3 length equals 14 residues. The CDR3 region is CASTLKGGLETQYF. For the CDR3, the DNA is TGCGCCAGCACCCTGAAGGGGGGGCTTGAGACCCAGTACTTC.

V gene TRBV11-2 combines with J gene TRBJ1-1; the D is unclear. Trimming cost V 0 bases and J 4 bases, with 6 bases left between them. The CDR3 loop spans 13 amino acids. The V gene's germline CDR1 is SGHAT and CDR2 FQNNGV. The CDR3 is CASSLERGTEAFF. As DNA, the CDR3 is TGTGCCAGCAGCTTAGAACGGGGCACTGAAGCTTTCTTT.

This chain connects TRBV29-1 to TRBJ2-1, with TRBD2 matching 9 bases. The CDR3 sequence is 13 residues long. Per germline, CDR1 SQVTM and CDR2 ANQGSEA. V dropped 7 bases and J dropped 4; count of bases not matched to a gene: 5. The CDR3 is CSGSGGYYNEQFF. For the CDR3, the DNA is TGCAGCGGAAGCGGGGGGTATTACAATGAGCAGTTCTTC.

The CDR3 nucleotides read TGTGCCAGTAGTAACCAGGGGTACACTGAAGCTTTCTTT. Translation: CASSNQGYTEAFF. V usage is TRBV19 and J usage is TRBJ1-1; a weak D match, TRBD1 (6 bases). In germline, CDR1 is LNHDA, CDR2 SQIVND (reference sequence). This CDR3 spans 13 amino acids. Trimming left V 4 bases short and J 3 bases short, with 9 bases between.

Concerning this clone: Other DNA sequences of this sample code for an identical CDR3. CDR3 in amino acids: CASSFDRGTYEQYF. CDR3 bases: TGTGCCAGCAGCTTCGACAGGGGTACGTACGAGCAGTACTTC. This rearrangement joins TRBV7-9 to TRBJ2-7, with TRBD1 identical over 8 bases. This CDR3 comprises 14 residues. Germline loops: CDR1 SEHNR, CDR2 FQNEAQ (reference sequence). Unmatched junction bases numbered 5, after V lost 3 bases and J lost 4 bases.